These T cell receptor beta chains were read from a single sample in a study of blood T cell repertoires in COVID-19. Profiling relied on immunoSEQ multiplex PCR, and the TCRdb table lists in-frame clones only, not all of them. The sample consists of roughly 100,000 clones, approximately 80% of them appearing once. The sample taken for sequencing was peripheral blood. These receptors were taken from a man aged 60 to 75 with active or convalescent COVID-19. Both conserved end residues are part of each CDR3. Each record gives: V gene, D gene, clone size, J gene, CDR3 protein, CDR3 DNA. D genes are given only for firm matches. The size of a clone is reported for some rows only, either as once, few or many, or as a class for expanded clones.

TRBV28	.	.	TRBJ1-2	CASARGLRAGYTF	TGTGCCAGCGCAAGGGGCCTCCGGGCTGGCTACACCTTC
TRBV29-1	TRBD2	.	TRBJ2-1	CSVDGGGRSYNEQFF	TGCAGCGTTGACGGCGGCGGGAGGTCATACAATGAGCAGTTCTTC
TRBV11-2	.	.	TRBJ2-2	CASSRGANTGELFF	TGTGCCAGCAGCCGAGGAGCGAACACCGGGGAGCTGTTTTTT
TRBV5-1	TRBD1	.	TRBJ1-4	CASRLTGGSEKLFF	TGCGCCAGCAGGCTGACAGGGGGAAGTGAAAAACTGTTTTTT
TRBV11-2	TRBD2	.	TRBJ2-2	CASSFPGLAGATGELFF	TGTGCCAGCAGCTTCCCCGGACTAGCGGGAGCCACCGGGGAGCTGTTTTTT
TRBV7-8	TRBD2	.	TRBJ2-7	CASSLALSSGDYYEQYF	TGTGCCAGCAGCTTAGCGTTGTCTAGCGGAGACTATTACGAGCAGTACTTC
TRBV9	TRBD2	.	TRBJ2-3	CASSGGLAVTDTQYF	TGTGCCAGCAGCGGGGGACTAGCGGTCACAGATACGCAGTATTTT
TRBV9	.	.	TRBJ2-3	CASSPRGLLEGTQYF	TGTGCCAGCAGCCCCCGAGGCCTCCTGGAAGGTACGCAGTATTTT
TRBV11-2	TRBD1	.	TRBJ2-3	CASSTRTGGTDTQYF	TGTGCCAGCAGCACCCGGACAGGGGGCACAGATACGCAGTATTTT
TRBV6-5	.	.	TRBJ2-2	CASSPGTGELFF	TGTGCCAGCAGCCCCGGCACCGGGGAGCTGTTTTTT
TRBV4-1	.	.	TRBJ1-2	CASSQVLSRGYTF	TGCGCCAGCAGCCAAGTTTTGAGTCGCGGCTACACCTTC
TRBV9	.	.	TRBJ1-2	CASSVGESGYGYTF	TGTGCCAGCAGCGTCGGGGAAAGCGGCTATGGCTACACCTTC
TRBV11-2	.	.	TRBJ1-1	CASSLVAANTEAFF	TGTGCCAGCAGCTTAGTGGCGGCGAACACTGAAGCTTTCTTT
TRBV10-3	.	.	TRBJ1-1	CAISDPKRQGEAFF	TGTGCCATCAGTGACCCAAAGAGGCAGGGTGAGGCTTTCTTT
TRBV19	TRBD1	.	TRBJ1-2	CASTRWGTDYGYTF	TGTGCCAGTACACGATGGGGGACAGACTATGGCTACACCTTC
TRBV4-3	TRBD2	.	TRBJ2-1	CASSQGGREGQNEQFF	TGCGCCAGCAGTCAAGGAGGGCGGGAGGGCCAAAATGAGCAGTTCTTC
TRBV18	TRBD1	few	TRBJ2-7	CASSPQTGNYEQYF	TGTGCCAGCTCACCTCAGACAGGGAACTACGAGCAGTACTTC
TRBV3-1/TRBV3-2	.	.	TRBJ1-5	CASSLSQGNQPQHF	TGTGCCAGCAGCCTATCACAGGGTAATCAGCCCCAGCATTTT
TRBV30	.	.	TRBJ2-1	CAWRRWQGNNEQFF	TGTGCCTGGAGAAGATGGCAGGGAAACAATGAGCAGTTCTTC
TRBV6-6	TRBD2	once	TRBJ2-1	CASTRGGAGNEQFF	TGTGCCAGCACCCGGGGGGGGGCTGGAAATGAGCAGTTCTTC
TRBV4-2	.	.	TRBJ2-7	CASSQEWQSAYEQYF	TGTGCCAGCAGCCAAGAATGGCAGTCCGCCTACGAGCAGTACTTC
TRBV28	TRBD1	.	TRBJ2-7	CASSTTGTGHNEQYF	TGTGCCAGCAGTACTACCGGGACAGGGCACAACGAGCAGTACTTC
TRBV6-5	TRBD2	few	TRBJ2-1	CASSWTSGRVGNEQFF	TGTGCCAGCAGTTGGACTAGCGGGAGGGTAGGTAATGAGCAGTTCTTC
TRBV5-4	TRBD2	.	TRBJ2-6	CASSLAGAYGANVLTF	TGTGCCAGCAGCCTGGCGGGAGCGTATGGGGCCAACGTCCTGACTTTC
TRBV18	.	.	TRBJ2-2	CASSPPARNTGELFF	TGTGCCAGCTCACCACCGGCCAGAAACACCGGGGAGCTGTTTTTT
TRBV5-1	.	.	TRBJ2-4	CASSSGPVSNIQYF	TGCGCCAGCAGCTCCGGTCCGGTGAGCAACATTCAGTACTTC
TRBV9	.	few	TRBJ1-4	CASSPTPRSKLFF	TGTGCCAGCAGCCCCACTCCGAGGTCTAAACTGTTTTTT
TRBV11-3	.	.	TRBJ1-1	CASSLDNWGGNTEAFF	TGTGCCAGCAGCTTAGATAATTGGGGAGGAAACACTGAAGCTTTCTTT
TRBV24-1	TRBD1	.	TRBJ1-2	CATSEGQGYGYTF	TGTGCCACCAGTGAGGGACAGGGCTATGGCTACACCTTC
TRBV7-6	TRBD1	.	TRBJ1-4	CASSYRGRLEKLFF	TGTGCCAGCAGCTACAGGGGGCGATTAGAAAAACTGTTTTTT
TRBV10-2	TRBD1	few	TRBJ1-2	CASSDPQGARGYTF	TGCGCCAGCAGTGATCCGCAGGGGGCGCGGGGCTACACCTTC
TRBV2	.	.	TRBJ2-3	CASSAVQVFTDTQYF	TGTGCCAGCAGTGCAGTTCAGGTTTTCACAGATACGCAGTATTTT
TRBV28	TRBD1	.	TRBJ1-1	CASSSLDRPNTEAFF	TGTGCCAGCAGTTCACTGGACAGGCCTAACACTGAAGCTTTCTTT
TRBV5-1	TRBD2	many	TRBJ2-5	CASSLAGGGETQYF	TGCGCCAGCAGCCTAGCGGGAGGTGGGGAGACCCAGTACTTC
TRBV3-1/TRBV3-2	.	.	TRBJ1-5	CASSQQGNQPQHF	TGTGCCAGCAGCCAACAGGGGAATCAGCCCCAGCATTTT
TRBV28	.	.	TRBJ1-1	CASKTALNTEAFF	TGTGCCAGCAAGACAGCTTTGAACACTGAAGCTTTCTTT
TRBV29-1	TRBD2	.	TRBJ2-5	CSVEDARGTRTIGTQYF	TGCAGCGTTGAAGATGCGAGGGGGACTAGAACAATAGGGACCCAGTACTTC
TRBV7-9	TRBD2	.	TRBJ2-1	CASSQTSGRRGSYNEQFF	TGTGCCAGCAGCCAGACTAGCGGGAGAAGGGGCTCCTACAATGAGCAGTTCTTC
TRBV5-1	TRBD1	.	TRBJ1-6	CASSLGTGESPLHF	TGCGCCAGCAGCTTGGGGACAGGGGAATCACCCCTCCACTTT